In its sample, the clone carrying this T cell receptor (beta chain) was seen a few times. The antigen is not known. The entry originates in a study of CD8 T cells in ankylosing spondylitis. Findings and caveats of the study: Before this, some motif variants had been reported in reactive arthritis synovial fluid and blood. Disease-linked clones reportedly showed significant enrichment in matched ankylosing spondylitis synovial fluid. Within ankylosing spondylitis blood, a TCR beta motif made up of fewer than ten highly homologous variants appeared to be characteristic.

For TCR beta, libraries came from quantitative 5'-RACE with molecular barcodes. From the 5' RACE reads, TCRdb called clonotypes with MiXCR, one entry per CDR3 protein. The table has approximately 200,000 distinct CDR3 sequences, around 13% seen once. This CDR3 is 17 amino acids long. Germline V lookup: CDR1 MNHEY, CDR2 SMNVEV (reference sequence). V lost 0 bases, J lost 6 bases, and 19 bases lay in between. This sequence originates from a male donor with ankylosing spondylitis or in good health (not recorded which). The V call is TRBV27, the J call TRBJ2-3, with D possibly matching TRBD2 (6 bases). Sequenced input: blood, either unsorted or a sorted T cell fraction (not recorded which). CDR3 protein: CASSLSSGVPAGDTQYF. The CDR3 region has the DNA TGTGCCAGCAGTTTATCGTCGGGGGTTCCCGCGGGGGATACGCAGTATTTT.